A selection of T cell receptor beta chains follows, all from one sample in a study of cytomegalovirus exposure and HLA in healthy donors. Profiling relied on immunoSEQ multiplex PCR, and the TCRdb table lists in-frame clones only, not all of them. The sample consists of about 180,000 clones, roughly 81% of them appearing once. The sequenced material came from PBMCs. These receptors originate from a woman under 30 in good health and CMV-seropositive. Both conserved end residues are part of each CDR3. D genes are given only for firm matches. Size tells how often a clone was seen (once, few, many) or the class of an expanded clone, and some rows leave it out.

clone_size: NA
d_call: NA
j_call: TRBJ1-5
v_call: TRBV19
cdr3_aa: CASTMGQGGNQPQHF
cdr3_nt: TGTGCCAGTACCATGGGGCAGGGAGGTAATCAGCCCCAGCATTTT

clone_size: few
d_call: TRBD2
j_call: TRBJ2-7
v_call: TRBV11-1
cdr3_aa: CASSSKGARTSANEQYF
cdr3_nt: TGTGCCAGCAGCTCTAAGGGCGCCCGGACTAGCGCTAATGAGCAGTACTTC

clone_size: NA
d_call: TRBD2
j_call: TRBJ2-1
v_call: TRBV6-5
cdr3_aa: CASSRGTSGGDEQFF
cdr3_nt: TGTGCCAGCAGCCGAGGGACTAGCGGGGGCGATGAGCAGTTCTTC

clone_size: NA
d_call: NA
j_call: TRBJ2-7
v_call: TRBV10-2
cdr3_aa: CASSDPPRGAGYEQYF
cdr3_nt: TGCGCCAGCAGTGACCCCCCCCGCGGGGCGGGCTACGAGCAGTACTTC

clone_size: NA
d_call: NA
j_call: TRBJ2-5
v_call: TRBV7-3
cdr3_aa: CASSLTGGEGTQYF
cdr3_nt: TGTGCCAGCAGCTTAACAGGAGGAGAAGGGACCCAGTACTTC

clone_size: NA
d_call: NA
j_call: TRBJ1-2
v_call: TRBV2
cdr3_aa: CATQRGEGLSGYTF
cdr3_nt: TGTGCCACCCAACGGGGGGAGGGATTAAGTGGCTACACCTTC

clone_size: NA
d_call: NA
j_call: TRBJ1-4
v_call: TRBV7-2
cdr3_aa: CASSTVVGGLEEKLFF
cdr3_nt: TGTGCCAGCAGCACGGTGGTTGGGGGCTTGGAGGAAAAACTGTTTTTT

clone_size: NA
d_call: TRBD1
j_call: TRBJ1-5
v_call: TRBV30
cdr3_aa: CAWSVGRTGEDQPQHF
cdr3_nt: TGTGCCTGGAGTGTAGGTAGAACAGGGGAGGATCAGCCCCAGCATTTT

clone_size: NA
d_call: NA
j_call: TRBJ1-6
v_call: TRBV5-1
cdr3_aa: CASREGGSPLHF
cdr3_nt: TGCGCCAGCAGGGAAGGGGGTTCACCCCTCCACTTT

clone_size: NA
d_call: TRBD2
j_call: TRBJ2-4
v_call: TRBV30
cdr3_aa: CAWTAGGHGDIQYF
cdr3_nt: TGTGCCTGGACGGCGGGGGGCCACGGAGACATTCAGTACTTC

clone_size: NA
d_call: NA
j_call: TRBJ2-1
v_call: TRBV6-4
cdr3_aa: CAIEDNEQFF
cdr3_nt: TGTGCCATCGAGGATAATGAGCAGTTCTTC